This TCR beta chain came from a study of PD-1 blockade in classical Hodgkin lymphoma. Study results and caveats: Significant TCR diversity gains by C4D1 occurred in CD4+ but not CD8+ cells. Diminished baseline TCR diversity has been reported in newly diagnosed patients relative to healthy donors.

TCRdb's copy holds only in-frame clones and misses some; the assay was immunoSEQ multiplex PCR. The data show approximately 49,000 clones, approximately 80% seen once. This clone is a singleton in its sample. Its target is unknown. The time point was: cycle 4 day 1 (C4D1), after less than seven weeks of nivolumab. After autologous stem cell transplantation all patients relapsed, and prior brentuximab vedotin exposure differed between cohorts. Classification of best responses gave complete response, partial response or progressive disease. The clonotype comes from a human donor with classical Hodgkin lymphoma. The sample here was peripheral blood mononuclear cells (PBMCs), taken before the fourth cycle of nivolumab.

The CDR3 DNA reads as TGTGCCAGCGTCCAGGGAAGCAATCAGCCCCAGCATTTT. Translation gives CASVQGSNQPQHF. The chain couples TRBV6-1 to TRBJ1-5, with a tentative D call TRBD1 (5 bases). Per the germline V gene, CDR1 is MNHNS and CDR2 is SASEGT. Between the trimmed V and J ends, which lost 8 bases and 1 base, there was a span of 9 bases. The CDR3 is 13 residues long.